Below are 13 T cell receptor beta chains sequenced from a single sample in a study of early T cells in non-severe SARS-CoV-2 infection. In TCRdb, the 5' RACE reads were re-called with MiXCR into one record per CDR3 protein. The sample consists of 35,000 to 55,000 distinct CDR3 sequences, 11% of them appearing once. Sequencing was done on a sample of whole blood. The receptors stem from an adult who was a healthcare worker with PCR-confirmed SARS-CoV-2 infection or an uninfected control (not recorded which).

This clonotype was counted ten times or more. The chain uses TRBV6-5 and TRBJ1-2; possibly TRBD1 for D (6 bases). Trimming pared 7 bases from V and 3 bases from J, leaving 18 bases between. The CDR3 contains 15 residues. Germline V gives CDR1 MNHEY, CDR2 SVGAGI. This CDR3 reads CASTSTVPGDYGYTF. The CDR3 DNA follows: TGTGCCAGCACTTCCACGGTTCCAGGGGACTATGGCTACACCTTC.

This clonotype has just a few counts. The rearrangement uses TRBV6-2 or TRBV6-3 and TRBJ2-1, with TRBD2 identical over 14 bases. Losses at the gene ends were 5 bases for V and 4 bases for J; bases not matched to a gene: 4. The CDR3 has 16 amino acids. Per germline, CDR1 MNHEY and CDR2 SVGEGT. The CDR3, as DNA: TGTGCCAGCAGTCCAGGACTAGCGGGGGGATACAATGAGCAGTTCTTC. As protein: CASSPGLAGGYNEQFF.

This clonotype was counted many times. Its ends do not fully match the called genes, so a read error is possible. The chain links TRBV5-1 to TRBJ2-1, with 9 nucleotides matching TRBD2. This CDR3 is 15 amino acids long. Germline CDR1 and CDR2: SGHRS and YFSETQ. CDR3 in DNA: TGCGCCAGCAGCGAATCCGGGACTAGCTACGATGAGCAGTTCTTC. It specifies CASSESGTSYDEQFF.

This clonotype was seen at least ten times. The genes are TRBV6-2 or TRBV6-3 and TRBJ2-5, with D possibly matching TRBD2 (5 bases). V lost 10 bases and J lost 5, with 17 bases in between. Germline CDR1 reads MNHEY; CDR2 reads SVGEGT. CDR3 length equals 13 residues. CDR3: CANLRTRQETQYF. For the CDR3, the DNA is TGTGCCAACCTCAGGACTCGCCAGGAGACCCAGTACTTC.

In this sample, this clonotype turned up a few times. This chain joins TRBV20-1 and TRBJ2-3; D ambiguous. This CDR3 has 11 residues. Germline V gives CDR1 DFQATT, CDR2 SNEGSKA (reference sequence). The V gene lost 6 bases and the J gene lost 6 bases, with 10 bases spanning the gap. DNA for the CDR3: TGCAGTGCCCTAGTGGTTGATACGCAGTATTTT. As protein: CSALVVDTQYF.

This clonotype was picked up many times. This chain links TRBV6-2 or TRBV6-3 with TRBJ2-5; 9 bases map to TRBD2. The length of the CDR3 is 15 residues. Trimming cost V 6 bases and J 5 bases; bases outside gene matches: 10. Germline V gene data show CDR1 as MNHEY and CDR2 as SVGEGT. In DNA form, the CDR3 reads TGTGCCAGCAGCCCGGGTAGCGGGAGCGTGGAGACCCAGTACTTC. It is translated as CASSPGSGSVETQYF.

This clonotype was counted many times. The chain is built from TRBV11-1 and TRBJ2-3, with TRBD2 matching 12 bases. Trimming cost V 3 bases and J 4 bases; bases outside gene matches: 2. Germline-derived CDR1 and CDR2 are SGHAT and FQDESV (reference sequence). The CDR3 runs to 15 residues. The CDR3 spells CASSFLAGGSDTQYF. CDR3 DNA sequence: TGTGCCAGCAGCTTCCTAGCGGGAGGGTCAGATACGCAGTATTTT.

This clonotype was seen only a few times. V usage is TRBV9 and J usage is TRBJ2-1, with TRBD2 identical over 11 bases. V shed 4 bases, J shed 8 bases, and the junction held 5 bases outside the gene matches. Germline CDR1 SGDLS, CDR2 YYNGEE. CDR3 length equals 14 residues. CDR3 coding DNA: TGTGCCAGCAGCATTGGACTAGCGGGTCATGAGCAGTTCTTC. Encoded protein: CASSIGLAGHEQFF.

The chain links TRBV6-5 to TRBJ2-5; D unclear. Germline assignment: CDR1 MNHEY and CDR2 SVGAGI. Trimming stripped 5 bases from V and 2 bases from J, with 6 bases between. CDR3 length: 12 amino acids. The CDR3 spells CASSQRQETQYF. The CDR3 DNA reads as TGTGCCAGCAGTCAGAGGCAAGAGACCCAGTACTTC.

Ten or more counts support this clonotype. The V gene is TRBV27, the J gene TRBJ2-2, with TRBD1 matching 8 bases. The CDR3 length is 14 residues. With V trimmed by 5 bases and J by 7 bases, 6 bases remained unmatched. Germline CDR1 reads MNHEY; CDR2 reads SMNVEV (reference sequence). As DNA, the CDR3 is TGTGCCAGCAGTAAGGGACAGGAGATCGGGGAGCTGTTTTTT. It translates to CASSKGQEIGELFF.

The table lists this clonotype with many counts. The genes are TRBV7-9 and TRBJ2-5; D might be TRBD2 (6 bases). Trimming pared 5 bases from V and 4 bases from J, leaving 17 bases between. The germline CDR1 and CDR2 sequences are SEHNR and FQNEAQ (reference sequence). The CDR3 has 15 residues. CDR3 sequence: CASSPSLGGRETQYF. The DNA of the CDR3 is TGTGCCAGCAGCCCATCCTTGGGGGGAAGAGAGACCCAGTACTTC.

At least ten counts were recorded for this clonotype. At one end the junction does not follow the germline gene, possibly because of a read error. J is TRBJ2-6 and V is TRBV4-3, with D perhaps matching TRBD1 (7 bases). The CDR3 covers 13 residues. The germline V gene encodes CDR1 LGHNA and CDR2 YSLEER. CDR3 sequence reads: CASSPTLWTGGSF. The CDR3 nucleotides read TGCGCCAGCAGCCCTACCCTATGGACAGGAGGGTCCTTC.

In its sample, this clonotype was seen many times. The J gene is TRBJ2-3, the V gene TRBV25-1, with 10 bases that match TRBD2. The CDR3 loop spans 15 amino acids. CDR1 and CDR2 (germline): MGHDK, SYGVNS. The ends lost 4 bases at V and 0 bases at J; junction bases unmatched: 1. As DNA, the CDR3 is TGTGCCAGCAGTGGGACTAGCGGCAGCACAGATACGCAGTATTTT. This encodes CASSGTSGSTDTQYF.